This T cell receptor beta chain stems from a study of CD4 T cells in relation to SARS-CoV-2 and coronaviruses. Study context: PBMCs were cultured with antigen for less than twelve days before TCR beta sequencing.

The unexposed donors gave CD4+ T cells in about 2011-2019, prior to COVID-19. After ten to eleven days of culture, CD4+ T cells were isolated. Testing used SARS-CoV-2 S/N and four cold-coronavirus spikes on unexposed-donor CD4+ T cells, cells permitting. A note on this clone: What it recognizes is unknown.

TCRdb's copy holds only in-frame clones and misses some; the assay was immunoSEQ multiplex PCR. The table lists 24,000 or so clones, approximately 72% of them singletons. Study results and caveats: No crossreactivity against non-spike viral proteins was tested here. In roughly 65% of donors, memory CD4+ clonotypes crossrecognized SARS-CoV-2 and at least one common cold coronavirus spike.

In germline, CDR1 is SGHRS, CDR2 YFSETQ. This CDR3 is built from 16 residues. V lost 0 bases to trimming and J lost 2 bases; unmatched junction nucleotides: 6. Source material: CD4+ T cells from PBMCs, cultured in vitro. The sequence was collected from a human donor in good health. V is TRBV5-1 and J is TRBJ2-3; 7 bases align to TRBD2. CDR3 residues: CASSLAQRGDTDTQYF. DNA for the CDR3: TGCGCCAGCAGCTTGGCCCAGCGGGGAGACACAGATACGCAGTATTTT.